The 23 T cell receptor beta chains presented below share a single source sample, sequenced in a study of blood T cells in healthy people across ages. Next came a second PCR, run for about 6 to 12 cycles, which used a sample-barcoded 5' primer along with a J-beta primer mix. TCRdb itself ran the 5' RACE reads through MiXCR, one entry per CDR3 protein. The data show approximately 790,000 distinct CDR3 sequences, with around 62% seen just once and roughly 25% held by the top ten. Sequenced sample: blood. Receptors were obtained from a man aged 30 to 45 in good health.

A note on this clonotype: Germline and junction disagree at one end, which may indicate a read error. V usage is TRBV5-1 and J usage is TRBJ2-1, with TRBD2 matching over 12 bases. Germline values: CDR1 SGHRS, CDR2 YFSETQ. The CDR3 loop spans 16 amino acids. CDR3 in DNA: TGCACCAGCAGCCCGCCGGGACTAGCGGGTGGTAATGAGCAGTTCTTC. Its protein is CTSSPPGLAGGNEQFF.

This clonotype was counted a few times. The chain has TRBV18 and TRBJ2-1, with 9 bases fitting TRBD1. V lost 6 bases and J lost 9; bases outside the gene matches: 0. Germline V CDR1 and CDR2: KGHSH, LQKENI. This CDR3 spans 11 amino acids. CDR3 bases: TGTGCCAGCTCGACAGGGGGTGAGCAGTTCTTC. Translating gives CASSTGGEQFF.

This chain connects TRBV5-6 to TRBJ1-5, with TRBD1 matching over 7 bases. The junction had 9 bases not matched to a gene; V was cut back by 2 bases and J by 4 bases. CDR1 is SGHDT, CDR2 YYEEEE, per germline. This CDR3 is built from 16 residues. CDR3 residues: CASSLIGDRSNQPQHF. CDR3 bases: TGTGCCAGCAGCTTAATCGGGGACAGATCGAATCAGCCCCAGCATTTT.

This rearrangement joins TRBV20-1 to TRBJ1-4; the D is unclear. Trimming stripped 5 bases from V and 3 bases from J, with 16 bases between. The CDR3 covers 15 residues. The germline gives CDR1 DFQATT, CDR2 SNEGSKA (reference sequence). CDR3 sequence reads: CSAVRAGPANEKLFF. CDR3 sequence (DNA): TGCAGTGCTGTACGGGCCGGGCCTGCTAATGAAAAACTGTTTTTT.

The J gene is TRBJ2-4, the V gene TRBV7-2, with D possibly TRBD1 on 6 matching bases. The end of the DNA is better explained by TRBJ2-7, so the J call may be wrong. The germline gives CDR1 SGHTA, CDR2 FQGNSA. The CDR3 length is 13 residues. CDR3 in amino acids: CASSTNRVYEQYF. The CDR3 bases are TGTGCCAGCAGCACAAACAGGGTCTACGAGCAGTACTTC.

The DNA for the CDR3 is TGTGCCATCATTCCTAGGACTAGCGGGGGGGAAGAGACCCAGTACTTC. Encoded protein: CAIIPRTSGGEETQYF. The chain combines TRBV10-3 with TRBJ2-5, with 15 bases aligning to TRBD2. This CDR3 comprises 16 residues. Germline lookup yields CDR1 ENHRY and CDR2 SYGVKD. Trimming at V came to 7 bases and at J to 3 bases, leaving 6 bases not matched to a gene.

The chain joins TRBV7-9 to TRBJ2-7; 12 bases line up with TRBD2. V lost 6 bases and J lost 6; bases outside the gene matches: 3. Looked up from germline, CDR1 is SEHNR and CDR2 is FQNEAQ (reference sequence). CDR3 size: 13 residues. CDR3 loop: CASRMTSGGEQYF. For the CDR3, the DNA is TGTGCCAGCAGGATGACTAGCGGGGGCGAGCAGTACTTC. Filled out from reference TRBV7-9 and TRBJ2-7, the complete variable domain reads DTGVSQNPRHKITKRGQNVTFRCDPISEHNRLYWYRQTLGQGPEFLTYFQNEAQLEKSRLLSDRFSAERPKGSFSTLEIQRTEQGDSAMYLCASRMTSGGEQYFGPGTRLTVT.

V and J are TRBV7-9 and TRBJ1-2; TRBD1 is a possible D gene (6 bases). V lost 5 bases and J lost 2, with 12 bases in between. The CDR3 has 14 residues. The germline CDR1 and CDR2 sequences are SEHNR and FQNEAQ (reference sequence). The DNA of the CDR3 is TGTGCCAGCAGCACGCAGGGGCGAAACTATGGCTACACCTTC. Encoded protein: CASSTQGRNYGYTF.

The V and J genes are TRBV27 and TRBJ2-7; TRBD1 matches at 10 bases. TRBJ2-5 matches the DNA end more closely, so the J call is doubtful. Per germline, CDR1 MNHEY and CDR2 SMNVEV (reference sequence). This CDR3 spans 16 amino acids. The CDR3 protein is CASSLWVGTGEETQYF. CDR3 sequence (DNA): TGTGCCAGCAGTTTATGGGTCGGGACAGGGGAAGAGACCCAGTACTTC.

This chain connects TRBV7-8 to TRBJ1-4; 11 bases agree with TRBD1. The CDR3 loop spans 18 amino acids. V dropped 5 bases and J dropped 0; count of bases not matched to a gene: 8. Per germline, CDR1 SGHVS and CDR2 FQNEAQ. CDR3 coding DNA: TGTGCCAGCAGCAAACGGGACAGGGGGACTGCAACTAATGAAAAACTGTTTTTT. Translation gives CASSKRDRGTATNEKLFF.

This chain uses TRBV7-2 with TRBJ2-3; D is unclear. CDR1 is SGHTA, CDR2 FQGNSA, per germline. The CDR3 spans 14 residues. V shed 4 bases and J shed 4 bases, with 12 bases lying between them. CDR3 nucleotides: TGTGCCAGCAGCTCCCGACCGGCCCCAGATACGCAGTATTTT. Its protein product is CASSSRPAPDTQYF.

This clonotype was recorded only once. The chain carries TRBV6-2 or TRBV6-3 and TRBJ1-1, with a weak D call TRBD1 (5 bases). CDR1 and CDR2 (germline): MNHEY, SVGEGT. This CDR3 is built from 14 residues. V lost 10 bases to trimming and J lost 2 bases, with 17 bases between them. The CDR3 nucleotides read TGTGCCACCGCCCAAGACAGAATTAACACTGAAGCTTTCTTT. Protein: CATAQDRINTEAFF.

The V gene is TRBV12-3 or TRBV12-4, the J gene TRBJ1-2; D is ambiguous. The V end lost 8 bases, the J end lost 5 bases, and 18 bases lay between the germline ends. The CDR3 totals 14 residues. Written as DNA, the CDR3 is TGTGCCAGCGTACCGTTGGGTAGAGGTTATGGCTACACCTTC. Translation gives CASVPLGRGYGYTF.

The gene calls are TRBV29-1 and TRBJ2-5, with TRBD2 matching 9 bases. CDR1 and CDR2 (germline): SQVTM, ANQGSEA. The V gene end was trimmed by 3 bases and the J gene end by 2 bases; junction bases not matched to a gene: 7. There are 15 residues in the CDR3. CDR3 amino acids: CSVEVSGGVQETQYF. The CDR3 DNA reads TGCAGCGTTGAGGTTAGCGGGGGAGTACAAGAGACCCAGTACTTC.

This clonotype was found a few times. V is TRBV9 and J is TRBJ2-6, with D perhaps assigned TRBD1 or TRBD2 (5 bases each). Germline V gene sequence: CDR1 SGDLS, CDR2 YYNGEE. Trimming cost V 1 base and J 4 bases, with 12 bases left between them. This CDR3 is built from 16 residues. The CDR3 loop reads CASSVSSGRGANVLTF. CDR3 DNA: TGTGCCAGCAGCGTATCTTCGGGGCGAGGGGCCAACGTCCTGACTTTC.

This clonotype was observed a handful of times. V gene TRBV5-5 combines with J gene TRBJ2-4; D may correspond to TRBD1 or TRBD2 (6 bases each). The CDR3 runs to 14 residues. From germline, CDR1 is SGHKS and CDR2 YYEKEE (reference sequence). Trimming left V 9 bases short and J 8 bases short, with 21 bases between. This CDR3 is CATHLSDGGDIQYF. The DNA for the CDR3 is TGTGCCACACACCTTTCTGACGGGGGCGACATTCAGTACTTC.

Concerning this clonotype itself: At one of its ends the junction is not consistent with the germline gene, which may arise from a read error. This chain connects TRBV28 to TRBJ2-7; TRBD2 matches 8 bases. The germline V gene has CDR1 MDHEN and CDR2 SYDVKM. This CDR3 spans 15 amino acids. CDR3 DNA: TGTACCAGCAGTCGGCTTAGCGGGGAACCCCACGAGCAGTACTTC. This sequence encodes CTSSRLSGEPHEQYF.

V and J are TRBV20-1 and TRBJ1-4; 11 bases are shared with TRBD1. Losses at the gene ends were 5 bases for V and 4 bases for J; bases not matched to a gene: 3. Germline-derived CDR1 and CDR2 are DFQATT and SNEGSKA (reference sequence). The CDR3 extends over 14 amino acids. Here the CDR3 DNA reads TGCAGTGCTCCCGGGACAGGGGGTAATGAAAAACTGTTTTTT. This translates into CSAPGTGGNEKLFF.

This clonotype appeared once. This sequence joins TRBV28 and TRBJ2-3, with D possibly TRBD1 on 6 matching bases. Per germline, CDR1 MDHEN and CDR2 SYDVKM. V dropped 5 bases and J dropped 7 bases, with 10 bases sitting between them. This CDR3 is built from 12 residues. The CDR3 DNA is TGTGCCAGCAGTCGGACAGCTAATACGCAGTATTTT. It is translated as CASSRTANTQYF. The entire variable domain, with the rest obtained from reference TRBV28 and TRBJ2-3, is as follows: DVKVTQSSRYLVKRTGEKVFLECVQDMDHENMFWYRQDPGLGLRLIYFSYDVKMKEKGDIPEGYSVSREKKERFSLILESASTNQTSMYLCASSRTANTQYFGPGTRLTVL.

The chain recombines TRBV7-3 with TRBJ2-5; the D gene could be TRBD1 or TRBD2 (5 bases each). Per germline, CDR1 SGHTA and CDR2 FQGTGA. The CDR3 sequence is 16 residues long. V was clipped by 4 bases and J by 0 bases, with 15 bases between them. DNA of the CDR3: TGTGCCAGCAGCTCCCTGGGGGTGGGGTACCAAGAGACCCAGTACTTC. Translated: CASSSLGVGYQETQYF.

The chain links TRBV6-2 or TRBV6-3 to TRBJ2-1, with a possible D match to TRBD2 (6 bases). The ends were cut back, 2 bases at V and 3 bases at J, with 17 bases in the middle. The CDR3 sequence is 17 residues long. The germline V gene has CDR1 MNHEY and CDR2 SVGEGT. The CDR3 DNA is TGTGCCAGCAGTTACATAGGGGATGGGAGGTTCTACAATGAGCAGTTCTTC. It codes for CASSYIGDGRFYNEQFF.

This clonotype was detected only a few times. The chain is built from TRBV7-2 and TRBJ2-1; D is uncertain. Trimming removed 1 base at V and 4 bases at J, with 5 bases between. CDR3 size: 13 residues. The germline CDR1 and CDR2 sequences are SGHTA and FQGNSA. CDR3 nucleotide sequence: TGTGCCAGCAGCTTAGTTAAGTACAATGAGCAGTTCTTC. Translation: CASSLVKYNEQFF.

J is TRBJ1-2 and V is TRBV12-3 or TRBV12-4; TRBD1 is a possible D gene (5 bases). Trimming shortened V by 7 bases and J by 7 bases, and 22 bases separated the two germline ends. The CDR3 has 15 amino acids. CDR3 bases: TGTGCCAGCACCCTGGGTGTGAGGGGAACAGGTGGCTACACCTTC. Translated, it gives CASTLGVRGTGGYTF.